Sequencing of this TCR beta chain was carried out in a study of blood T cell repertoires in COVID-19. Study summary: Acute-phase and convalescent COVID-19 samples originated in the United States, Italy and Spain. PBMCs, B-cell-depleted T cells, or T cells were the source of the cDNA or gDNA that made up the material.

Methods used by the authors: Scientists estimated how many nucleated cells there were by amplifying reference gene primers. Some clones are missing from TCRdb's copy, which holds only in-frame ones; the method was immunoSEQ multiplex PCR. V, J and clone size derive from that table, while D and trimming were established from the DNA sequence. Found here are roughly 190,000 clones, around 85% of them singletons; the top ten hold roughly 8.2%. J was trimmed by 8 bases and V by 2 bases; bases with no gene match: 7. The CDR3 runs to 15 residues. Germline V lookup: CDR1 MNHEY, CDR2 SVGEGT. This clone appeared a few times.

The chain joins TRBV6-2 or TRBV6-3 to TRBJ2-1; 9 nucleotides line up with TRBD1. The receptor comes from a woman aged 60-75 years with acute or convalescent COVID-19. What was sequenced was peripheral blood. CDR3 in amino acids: CASSYRGTGSDEQFF. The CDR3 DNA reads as TGTGCCAGCAGTTACAGGGGGACAGGGTCCGATGAGCAGTTCTTC.